This T cell receptor beta chain was profiled in a study of cytomegalovirus exposure and HLA in healthy donors. Across the study: The use of the same platform for the approximately 130 validation repertoires and the approximately 670 first-cohort repertoires was reported by a later analysis. Whole-study findings and limits: Overall, approximately 150 TCR beta chains were annotated as cytomegalovirus-associated. Confirmation was obtained in vitro that a few CMV-associated chains are specific for CMV antigens. Within the 120 or so validation repertoires, first-cohort TCR clusters tended to co-occur, according to a later analysis.

Germline V gene data show CDR1 as SGHRS and CDR2 as YFSETQ. The CDR3 extends over 16 amino acids. J gave up 1 base and V 3 bases, and 7 bases lay outside the gene matches. Profiling relied on immunoSEQ multiplex PCR, and the TCRdb table lists in-frame clones only, not all of them. In the table there are about 240,000 clones, around 87% of which are singletons. A remark on this clone: The antigen remains unidentified.

This receptor was obtained from a woman aged 25-40 years in good health and CMV-seropositive. The chain couples TRBV5-1 to TRBJ2-5; TRBD2 matches 9 bases. The sequenced material came from PBMCs. The CDR3 reads CASSSIAGDFQETQYF. As DNA, the CDR3 is TGCGCCAGCAGCTCTATAGCGGGGGACTTCCAAGAGACCCAGTACTTC. The full variable domain, with the rest looked up from reference TRBV5-1 and TRBJ2-5, is KAGVTQTPRYLIKTRGQQVTLSCSPISGHRSVSWYQQTPGQGLQFLFEYFSETQRNKGNFPGRFSGRQFSNSRSEMNVSTLELGDSALYLCASSSIAGDFQETQYFGPGTRLLVL.